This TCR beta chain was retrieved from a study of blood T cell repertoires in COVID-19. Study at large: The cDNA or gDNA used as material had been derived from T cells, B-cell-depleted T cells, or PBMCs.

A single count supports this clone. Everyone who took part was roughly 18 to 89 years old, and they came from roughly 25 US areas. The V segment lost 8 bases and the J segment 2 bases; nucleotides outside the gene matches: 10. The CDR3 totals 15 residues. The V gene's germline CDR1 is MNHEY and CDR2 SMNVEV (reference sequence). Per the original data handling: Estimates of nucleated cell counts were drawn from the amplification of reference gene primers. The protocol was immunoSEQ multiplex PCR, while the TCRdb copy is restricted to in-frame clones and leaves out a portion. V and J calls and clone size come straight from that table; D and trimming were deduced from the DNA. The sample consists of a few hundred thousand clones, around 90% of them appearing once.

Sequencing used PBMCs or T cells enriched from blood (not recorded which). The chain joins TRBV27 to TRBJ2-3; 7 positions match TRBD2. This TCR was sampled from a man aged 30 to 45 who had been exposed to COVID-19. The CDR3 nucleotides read TGTGCCAGCCACCTCGGGACTAAGCCCACAGATACGCAGTATTTT. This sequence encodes CASHLGTKPTDTQYF.